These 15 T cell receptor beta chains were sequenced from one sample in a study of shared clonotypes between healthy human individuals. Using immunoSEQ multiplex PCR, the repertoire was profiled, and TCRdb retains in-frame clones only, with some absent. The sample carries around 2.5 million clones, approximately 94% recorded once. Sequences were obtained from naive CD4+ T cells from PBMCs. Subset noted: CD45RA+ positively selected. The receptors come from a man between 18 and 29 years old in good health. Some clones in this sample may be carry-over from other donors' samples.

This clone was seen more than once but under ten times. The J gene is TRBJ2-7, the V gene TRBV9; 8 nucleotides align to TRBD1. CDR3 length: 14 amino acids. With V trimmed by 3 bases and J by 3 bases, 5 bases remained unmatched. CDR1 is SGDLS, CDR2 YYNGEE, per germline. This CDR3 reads CASSASGQVYEQYF. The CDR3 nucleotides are TGTGCCAGCAGCGCGTCGGGACAGGTCTACGAGCAGTACTTC.

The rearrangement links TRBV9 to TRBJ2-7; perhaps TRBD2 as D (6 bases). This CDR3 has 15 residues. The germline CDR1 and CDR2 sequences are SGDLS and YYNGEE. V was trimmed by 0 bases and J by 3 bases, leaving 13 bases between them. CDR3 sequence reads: CASSVAHGSLYEQYF. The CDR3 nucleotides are TGTGCCAGCAGCGTAGCTCACGGGAGTCTCTACGAGCAGTACTTC. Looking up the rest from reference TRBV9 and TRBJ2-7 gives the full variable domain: DSGVTQTPKHLITATGQRVTLRCSPRSGDLSVYWYQQSLDQGLQFLIQYYNGEERAKGNILERFSAQQFPDLHSELNLSSLELGDSALYFCASSVAHGSLYEQYFGPGTRLTVT.

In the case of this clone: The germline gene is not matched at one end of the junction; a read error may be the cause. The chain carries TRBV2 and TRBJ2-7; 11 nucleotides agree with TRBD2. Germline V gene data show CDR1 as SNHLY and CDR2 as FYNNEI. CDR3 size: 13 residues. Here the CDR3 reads CASSEVAGGKFGF. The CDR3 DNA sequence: TGTGCCAGCAGTGAAGTAGCGGGAGGGAAATTTGGCTTC.

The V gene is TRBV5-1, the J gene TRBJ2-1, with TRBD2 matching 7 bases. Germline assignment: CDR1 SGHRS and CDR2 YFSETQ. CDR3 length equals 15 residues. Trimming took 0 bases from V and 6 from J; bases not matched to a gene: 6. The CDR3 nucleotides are TGCGCCAGCAGCTTGGGGACTAGGTCTGGCAATGAGCAGTTCTTC. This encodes CASSLGTRSGNEQFF.

The CDR3: CASSTPGGGVRELFF. Here the CDR3 DNA reads TGTGCCAGTAGCACTCCGGGCGGGGGGGTAAGGGAGCTGTTTTTT. J is TRBJ2-2 and V is TRBV19; 9 bases agree with TRBD2. The V gene end was trimmed by 6 bases and the J gene end by 9 bases; junction bases not matched to a gene: 11. The CDR3 loop spans 15 amino acids. Germline assignment: CDR1 LNHDA and CDR2 SQIVND (reference sequence).

The CDR3 coding sequence is TGTGCCAGCAGCTTAGGGTTGTCAGGGGTGGACGAGCAGTACTTC. This gives the protein CASSLGLSGVDEQYF. The chain carries TRBV7-3 and TRBJ2-7; D is possibly TRBD1 (6 bases). This CDR3 region has 15 residues. V was cut by 2 bases and J by 5 bases, with 16 bases left in between. Germline CDR1 and CDR2: SGHTA and FQGTGA.

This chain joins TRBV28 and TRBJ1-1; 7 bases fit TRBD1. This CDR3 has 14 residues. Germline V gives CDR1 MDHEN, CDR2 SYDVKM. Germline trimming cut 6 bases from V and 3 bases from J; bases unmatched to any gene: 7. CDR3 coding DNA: TGTGCCAGCAGCCGTACAGGGGTCGACACTGAAGCTTTCTTT. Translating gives CASSRTGVDTEAFF.

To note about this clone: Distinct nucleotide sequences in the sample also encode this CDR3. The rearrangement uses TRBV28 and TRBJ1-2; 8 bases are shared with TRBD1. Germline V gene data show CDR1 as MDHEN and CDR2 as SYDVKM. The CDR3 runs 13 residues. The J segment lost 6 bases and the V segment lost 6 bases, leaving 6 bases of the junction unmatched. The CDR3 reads CASRRTGLDGYTF. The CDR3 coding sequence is TGTGCCAGCAGGCGGACAGGGCTCGATGGCTACACCTTC.

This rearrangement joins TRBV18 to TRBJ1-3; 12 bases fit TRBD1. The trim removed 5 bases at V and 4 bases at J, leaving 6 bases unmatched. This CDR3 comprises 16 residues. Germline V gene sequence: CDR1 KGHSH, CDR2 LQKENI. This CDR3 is CASSAGTGGTGNTIYF. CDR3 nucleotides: TGTGCCAGCTCAGCCGGGACAGGGGGCACGGGAAACACCATATATTTT.

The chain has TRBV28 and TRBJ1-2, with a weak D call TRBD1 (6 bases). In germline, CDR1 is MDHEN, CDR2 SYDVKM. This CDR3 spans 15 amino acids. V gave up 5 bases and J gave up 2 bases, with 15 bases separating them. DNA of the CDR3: TGTGCCAGCAGTCGCGCTGGGGGCGTAAACTATGGCTACACCTTC. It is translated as CASSRAGGVNYGYTF.

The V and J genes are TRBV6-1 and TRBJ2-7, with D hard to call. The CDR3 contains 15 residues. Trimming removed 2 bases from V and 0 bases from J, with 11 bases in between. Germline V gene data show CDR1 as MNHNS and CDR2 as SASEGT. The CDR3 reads CASSESYQASYEQYF. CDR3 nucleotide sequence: TGTGCCAGCAGTGAATCGTACCAGGCCTCCTACGAGCAGTACTTC.

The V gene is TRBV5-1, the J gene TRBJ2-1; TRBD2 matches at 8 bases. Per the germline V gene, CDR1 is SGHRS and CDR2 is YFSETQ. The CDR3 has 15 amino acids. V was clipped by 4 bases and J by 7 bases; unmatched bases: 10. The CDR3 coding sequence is TGCGCCAGCAGCCAACTAGCGGCCACGCGGAATGAGCAGTTCTTC. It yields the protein CASSQLAATRNEQFF.

The chain's CDR3 is CASSLGQNSQPQHF. The CDR3 region has the DNA TGTGCCAGCAGCTTGGGGCAGAACAGCCAGCCCCAGCATTTT. This chain links TRBV7-9 with TRBJ1-5; possibly TRBD1 for D (5 bases). The length of the CDR3 is 14 residues. Trimming removed 3 bases at V and 7 bases at J, with 13 bases between. Germline lookup yields CDR1 SEHNR and CDR2 FQNEAQ (reference sequence). The full variable domain, in which reference TRBV7-9 and TRBJ1-5 provide the parts outside the CDR3, is DTGVSQNPRHKITKRGQNVTFRCDPISEHNRLYWYRQTLGQGPEFLTYFQNEAQLEKSRLLSDRFSAERPKGSFSTLEIQRTEQGDSAMYLCASSLGQNSQPQHFGDGTRLSIL.

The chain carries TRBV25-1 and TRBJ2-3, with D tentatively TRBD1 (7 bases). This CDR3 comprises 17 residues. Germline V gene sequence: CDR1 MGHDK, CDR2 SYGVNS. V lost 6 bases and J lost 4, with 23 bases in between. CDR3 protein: CASSFLEAGQYADTQYF. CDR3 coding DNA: TGTGCCAGCAGCTTTCTCGAGGCGGGACAGTATGCAGATACGCAGTATTTT.

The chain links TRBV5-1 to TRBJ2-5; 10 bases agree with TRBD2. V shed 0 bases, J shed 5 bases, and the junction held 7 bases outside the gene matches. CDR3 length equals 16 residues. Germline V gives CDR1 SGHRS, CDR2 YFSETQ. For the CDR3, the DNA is TGCGCCAGCAGCTTGGGGCTAGCGGGAGACTACGAGACCCAGTACTTC. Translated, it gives CASSLGLAGDYETQYF. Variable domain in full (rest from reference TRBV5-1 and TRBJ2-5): KAGVTQTPRYLIKTRGQQVTLSCSPISGHRSVSWYQQTPGQGLQFLFEYFSETQRNKGNFPGRFSGRQFSNSRSEMNVSTLELGDSALYLCASSLGLAGDYETQYFGPGTRLLVL.